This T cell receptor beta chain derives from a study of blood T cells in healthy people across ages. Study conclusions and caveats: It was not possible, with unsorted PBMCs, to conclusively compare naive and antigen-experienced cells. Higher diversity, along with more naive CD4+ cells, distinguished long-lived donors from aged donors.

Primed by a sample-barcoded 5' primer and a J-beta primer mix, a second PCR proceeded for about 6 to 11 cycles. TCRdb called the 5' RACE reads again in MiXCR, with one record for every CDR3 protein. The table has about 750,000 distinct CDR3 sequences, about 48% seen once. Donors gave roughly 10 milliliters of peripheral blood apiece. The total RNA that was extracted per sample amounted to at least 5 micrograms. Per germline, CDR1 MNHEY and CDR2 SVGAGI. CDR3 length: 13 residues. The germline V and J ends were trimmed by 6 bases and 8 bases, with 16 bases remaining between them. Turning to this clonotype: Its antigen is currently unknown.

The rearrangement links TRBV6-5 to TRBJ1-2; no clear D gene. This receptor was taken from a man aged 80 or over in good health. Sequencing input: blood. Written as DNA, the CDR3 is TGTGCCAGCAGAGCCCCGGGCCTCGGAGGCTACACCTTC. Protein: CASRAPGLGGYTF.